This TCR beta chain came from a study of blood T cell repertoires in COVID-19. Generated by immunoSEQ multiplex PCR, the TCRdb table keeps only in-frame clones and is missing some. Among some 170,000 clones, 84% were seen once, and the ten largest hold about 19%. CDR1 SGHRS and CDR2 YFSETQ come from the germline V gene. The CDR3 spans 15 residues. Unmatched junction bases numbered 4, after V lost 0 bases and J lost 4 bases. V is TRBV5-1 and J is TRBJ2-1; 7 positions match TRBD1. The sequencing sample was made of peripheral blood. This receptor was identified in a woman aged 80 or over with acute or convalescent COVID-19. CDR3 in amino acids: CASSLEGTEYNEQFF. CDR3 nucleotide sequence: TGCGCCAGCAGCTTGGAGGGGACAGAATACAATGAGCAGTTCTTC.